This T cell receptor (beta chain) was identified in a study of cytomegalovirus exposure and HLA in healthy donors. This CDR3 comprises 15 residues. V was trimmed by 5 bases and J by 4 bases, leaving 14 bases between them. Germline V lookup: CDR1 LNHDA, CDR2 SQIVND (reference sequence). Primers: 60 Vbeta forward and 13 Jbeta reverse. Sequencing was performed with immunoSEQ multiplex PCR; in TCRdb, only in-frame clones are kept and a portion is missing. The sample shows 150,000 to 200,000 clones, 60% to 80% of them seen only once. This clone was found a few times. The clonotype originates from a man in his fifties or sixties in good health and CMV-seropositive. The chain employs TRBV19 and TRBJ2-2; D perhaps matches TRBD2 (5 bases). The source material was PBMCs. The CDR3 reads CASSLTSGSTGELFF. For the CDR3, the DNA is TGTGCCAGTAGTTTGACAAGCGGTAGCACCGGGGAGCTGTTTTTT.